The next 11 T cell receptor beta chains were all read from a single sample in a study of cytomegalovirus exposure and HLA in healthy donors. PCR was performed using 60 Vbeta and 13 Jbeta primers. Generated by immunoSEQ multiplex PCR, the TCRdb table keeps only in-frame clones and is missing some. The sample holds about 160,000 clones, 82% seen once. Sequencing input: PBMCs. These receptors were collected from a girl aged 5-17 years in good health and CMV-seropositive.

The V and J genes are TRBV29-1 and TRBJ2-1; 14 bases fit TRBD2. V was pared by 5 bases and J by 8 bases, with 5 bases of the junction left unmatched. Germline V lookup: CDR1 SQVTM, CDR2 ANQGSEA. The CDR3 sequence is 14 residues long. The CDR3 sequence: CSVRGTSGSYEQFF. The DNA of the CDR3 is TGCAGCGTTCGAGGGACTAGCGGGAGTTATGAGCAGTTCTTC.

The chain uses TRBV5-1 and TRBJ1-3, with D possibly matching TRBD1 (6 bases). This CDR3 spans 16 amino acids. Germline V CDR1 and CDR2: SGHRS, YFSETQ. Trimming removed 0 bases at V and 0 bases at J, with 10 bases between. Here the CDR3 DNA reads TGCGCCAGCAGCTTGGTGGGGGACAACTCTGGAAACACCATATATTTT. It specifies CASSLVGDNSGNTIYF.

The chain couples TRBV5-1 to TRBJ1-1; TRBD1 aligns across 10 bases. This CDR3 has 17 residues. Germline V gene sequence: CDR1 SGHRS, CDR2 YFSETQ. The ends lost 0 bases at V and 3 bases at J; junction bases unmatched: 8. In nucleotides, the CDR3 is TGCGCCAGCAGCTTGGGGACAGGGGGTTTTCGGGACACTGAAGCTTTCTTT. Protein product: CASSLGTGGFRDTEAFF.

This rearrangement joins TRBV5-1 to TRBJ1-1; TRBD1 is a possible D gene (5 bases). The CDR3 length is 16 residues. Trimming took 0 bases from V and 0 from J, leaving 12 bases between them. CDR1 and CDR2 (germline): SGHRS, YFSETQ. The CDR3 here is CASSLVAGLLNTEAFF. The DNA of the CDR3 is TGCGCCAGCAGCTTGGTGGCGGGGCTCTTGAACACTGAAGCTTTCTTT.

This rearrangement joins TRBV7-2 to TRBJ2-7; 8 bases are shared with TRBD1. Germline CDR1 reads SGHTA; CDR2 reads FQGNSA. This CDR3 contains 12 residues. V lost 5 bases to trimming and J lost 3 bases; unmatched junction nucleotides: 0. The CDR3 loop is CASSGQGYEQYF. CDR3 DNA: TGTGCCAGCAGCGGACAGGGCTACGAGCAGTACTTC.

The genes are TRBV15 and TRBJ2-5, with TRBD1 matching 9 bases. V trimming: 1 base; J trimming: 5 bases; junction bases outside the gene matches: 8. This CDR3 spans 16 amino acids. Germline V gives CDR1 LNHNV, CDR2 YYDKDF (reference sequence). CDR3 in DNA: TGTGCCACCAGCAGAGCCGGGACAGGGTCCTCCGAGACCCAGTACTTC. Protein sequence: CATSRAGTGSSETQYF.

The genes are TRBV7-2 and TRBJ1-1; 8 bases are a match to TRBD1. CDR1 and CDR2 from the germline V gene are SGHTA and FQGNSA. The junction had 14 bases not matched to a gene; V was cut back by 3 bases and J by 5 bases. The length of the CDR3 is 17 residues. In DNA, the CDR3 is TGTGCCAGCAGCTTCATTCCTAAGACAGGGGCAGGGACTGAAGCTTTCTTT. This gives the protein CASSFIPKTGAGTEAFF.

This chain joins TRBV5-1 and TRBJ2-1, with a weak D call TRBD2 (7 bases). Trimming left V 1 base short and J 8 bases short, with 25 bases between. The CDR3 is made up of 18 amino acids. Germline lookup yields CDR1 SGHRS and CDR2 YFSETQ. In nucleotides, the CDR3 is TGCGCCAGCAGCTTGTCGCTCTTTAATGAGGGGGGGTCGGATGAGCAGTTCTTC. Protein: CASSLSLFNEGGSDEQFF. The full variable domain, its missing parts supplied by reference TRBV5-1 and TRBJ2-1, is KAGVTQTPRYLIKTRGQQVTLSCSPISGHRSVSWYQQTPGQGLQFLFEYFSETQRNKGNFPGRFSGRQFSNSRSEMNVSTLELGDSALYLCASSLSLFNEGGSDEQFFGPGTRLTVL.

The chain combines TRBV18 with TRBJ2-1; a weak D match, TRBD1 (5 bases). Trimming removed 1 base at V and 5 bases at J, with 9 bases between. Germline V CDR1 and CDR2: KGHSH, LQKENI. The CDR3 spans 14 residues. The CDR3 DNA reads TGTGCCAGCTCACCACTAACAGGTAACAATGAGCAGTTCTTC. It codes for CASSPLTGNNEQFF. Full variable domain (rest looked up from reference TRBV18 and TRBJ2-1): NAGVMQNPRHLVRRRGQEARLRCSPMKGHSHVYWYRQLPEEGLKFMVYLQKENIIDESGMPKERFSAEFPKEGPSILRIQQVVRGDSAAYFCASSPLTGNNEQFFGPGTRLTVL.

This chain uses TRBV9 with TRBJ2-7; D is undetermined. There are 13 residues in the CDR3. Trimming stripped 3 bases from V and 5 bases from J, with 12 bases between. Germline lookup yields CDR1 SGDLS and CDR2 YYNGEE. CDR3 nucleotide sequence: TGTGCCAGCAGCGACCCCCCCCGAGACGAGCAGTACTTC. This gives the protein CASSDPPRDEQYF. Variable domain in full (rest from reference TRBV9 and TRBJ2-7): DSGVTQTPKHLITATGQRVTLRCSPRSGDLSVYWYQQSLDQGLQFLIQYYNGEERAKGNILERFSAQQFPDLHSELNLSSLELGDSALYFCASSDPPRDEQYFGPGTRLTVT.

The rearrangement joins TRBV5-4 to TRBJ2-2; 9 nucleotides agree with TRBD2. CDR1 and CDR2 (germline): SGHNT, YYREEE (reference sequence). With V trimmed by 7 bases and J by 4 bases, 5 bases remained unmatched. This CDR3 comprises 14 residues. In DNA, the CDR3 is TGTGCCAGCGCAGCGGGAGGATTCACCGGGGAGCTGTTTTTT. This gives the protein CASAAGGFTGELFF.